Listed below are T cell receptor beta chains from one sample, sequenced in a study of response to subunit inactivated influenza vaccine. TCRdb re-called the RT-PCR reads with MiXCR, one entry per CDR3 protein. Altogether around 580,000 distinct CDR3 sequences are present, 10% to 15% being singletons, with the ten largest covering 10%. Here the sequenced sample was PBMCs from blood, taken on the day of vaccination. These receptor sequences come from a man aged 45-65 years who received an inactivated influenza vaccine. Both conserved end residues are part of each CDR3. A D gene is named only where the DNA matches it firmly. Clone size is stated in some rows and not others, as once, few, many or a class when expanded.

CDR3aa: CASRRAIHWVDTQYF
CDR3nt: TGTGCCAGCAGACGGGCCATCCACTGGGTAGATACGCAGTATTTT
abundance: NA
d_gene: NA
v_gene: TRBV6-1
j_gene: TRBJ2-3

CDR3aa: CASSLGPGEKLFF
CDR3nt: TGCGCCAGCAGCTTGGGACCCGGAGAAAAACTGTTTTTT
abundance: NA
d_gene: NA
v_gene: TRBV5-1
j_gene: TRBJ1-4

CDR3aa: CASSLGPQEFSYEQYF
CDR3nt: TGTGCCAGCAGCTTAGGACCTCAGGAATTCTCCTACGAGCAGTACTTC
abundance: NA
d_gene: NA
v_gene: TRBV7-8
j_gene: TRBJ2-7

CDR3aa: CASSPVNGDLFLHF
CDR3nt: TGTGCCAGCTCACCGGTGAACGGGGACCTCTTCCTCCACTTT
abundance: few
d_gene: NA
v_gene: TRBV18
j_gene: TRBJ1-6

CDR3aa: CASSFGGETQYF
CDR3nt: TGTGCCAGCAGTTTCGGGGGAGAGACCCAGTACTTC
abundance: many
d_gene: NA
v_gene: TRBV12-3/TRBV12-4
j_gene: TRBJ2-5

CDR3aa: CASSLADSQLFF
CDR3nt: TGTGCCAGCAGCTTGGCCGACAGTCAACTGTTTTTT
abundance: few
d_gene: NA
v_gene: TRBV5-6
j_gene: TRBJ1-4

CDR3aa: CASSPSGQYNGQFF
CDR3nt: TGTGCCAGCAGTCCTAGCGGTCAATACAATGGGCAGTTCTTC
abundance: NA
d_gene: TRBD2
v_gene: TRBV12-3/TRBV12-4
j_gene: TRBJ2-1

CDR3aa: CASSLGLDASGTEAFF
CDR3nt: TGCGCCAGCAGCTTGGGATTGGACGCCTCTGGCACTGAAGCTTTCTTT
abundance: NA
d_gene: NA
v_gene: TRBV5-1
j_gene: TRBJ1-1

CDR3aa: CASSFPGGYNEQFF
CDR3nt: TGTGCCAGCAGTTTTCCAGGGGGCTACAATGAGCAGTTCTTC
abundance: many
d_gene: TRBD1
v_gene: TRBV5-1
j_gene: TRBJ2-1

CDR3aa: CATTDPSSGNTIYF
CDR3nt: TGTGCCACCACAGACCCTAGCTCTGGAAACACCATATATTTT
abundance: NA
d_gene: NA
v_gene: TRBV24-1
j_gene: TRBJ1-3

CDR3aa: CASSDTGTPRPNEQFF
CDR3nt: TGTGCCAGCAGTGATACTGGGACTCCACGGCCTAATGAGCAGTTCTTC
abundance: NA
d_gene: NA
v_gene: TRBV6-2/TRBV6-3
j_gene: TRBJ2-1

CDR3aa: CSARVRGLQETQYF
CDR3nt: TGCAGTGCTAGAGTTAGGGGCCTGCAAGAGACCCAGTACTTC
abundance: many
d_gene: NA
v_gene: TRBV20-1
j_gene: TRBJ2-5

CDR3aa: CASSYGGDSTDTQYF
CDR3nt: TGTGCCAGCAGCTATGGCGGGGATAGCACAGATACGCAGTATTTT
abundance: NA
d_gene: NA
v_gene: TRBV7-3
j_gene: TRBJ2-3

CDR3aa: CASSPGGVNEQFF
CDR3nt: TGTGCCAGCAGCCCCGGGGGAGTCAATGAGCAGTTCTTC
abundance: NA
d_gene: NA
v_gene: TRBV7-8
j_gene: TRBJ2-1

CDR3aa: CASSPPGTSGRNPYRNEQYF
CDR3nt: TGTGCCAGCAGTCCCCCTGGGACTAGCGGGCGGAACCCCTATCGGAACGAGCAGTACTTC
abundance: NA
d_gene: TRBD2
v_gene: TRBV6-2/TRBV6-3
j_gene: TRBJ2-7

CDR3aa: CASSVGLITTDTQYF
CDR3nt: TGTGCCAGCAGCGTAGGGTTAATAACGACAGATACGCAGTATTTT
abundance: many
d_gene: NA
v_gene: TRBV9
j_gene: TRBJ2-3

CDR3aa: CASSHPERLAGEYYNEQFF
CDR3nt: TGTGCCAGCAGCCATCCCGAGAGGCTAGCGGGAGAGTACTACAATGAGCAGTTCTTC
abundance: few
d_gene: TRBD2
v_gene: TRBV11-1
j_gene: TRBJ2-1

CDR3aa: CASSYGTDYEQYF
CDR3nt: TGCGCCAGCAGCTACGGGACAGACTACGAGCAGTACTTC
abundance: few
d_gene: TRBD1
v_gene: TRBV5-1
j_gene: TRBJ2-7